The 15 T cell receptor beta chains given below trace back to one sample, sequenced in a study of T cell repertoires in ileal Crohn's disease. The time point: inflamed ileum from the surgical specimen. Sequencing used immunoSEQ multiplex PCR; TCRdb keeps in-frame clones, though not all of them. Among some 6,600 clones listed, about four fifths were seen once. Input material: ileal tissue. The receptors stem from an adult with Crohn's disease.

The chain uses TRBV19 and TRBJ1-4; D unresolved. Trimming took 3 bases from V and 8 from J, leaving 13 bases between them. This CDR3 is 14 amino acids long. Germline lookup yields CDR1 LNHDA and CDR2 SQIVND (reference sequence). This CDR3 is CASSIQILGEKLFF. The CDR3, as DNA: TGTGCCAGTAGTATTCAAATACTGGGAGAAAAACTGTTTTTT.

The genes are TRBV5-1 and TRBJ1-1; weak D call: TRBD1 (5 bases). Between the trimmed V and J ends, which lost 4 bases and 2 bases, there was a span of 9 bases. This CDR3 is built from 13 residues. Per germline, CDR1 SGHRS and CDR2 YFSETQ. The DNA of the CDR3 is TGCGCCAGCAGCACCCAGGGTAACACTGAAGCTTTCTTT. Residues: CASSTQGNTEAFF. Full variable domain (rest looked up from reference TRBV5-1 and TRBJ1-1): KAGVTQTPRYLIKTRGQQVTLSCSPISGHRSVSWYQQTPGQGLQFLFEYFSETQRNKGNFPGRFSGRQFSNSRSEMNVSTLELGDSALYLCASSTQGNTEAFFGQGTRLTVV.

The chain uses TRBV29-1 and TRBJ1-2; the match to TRBD1 covers 8 bases. V shed 6 bases and J 8 bases; nucleotides not matched to a gene: 8. CDR3 size: 12 residues. The germline gives CDR1 SQVTM, CDR2 ANQGSEA. CDR3 nucleotides: TGCAGCGTCCCGGACAGGGCGGGGGGCTACACCTTC. Protein sequence: CSVPDRAGGYTF.

The gene calls are TRBV5-5 and TRBJ2-7; 9 bases map to TRBD1. Looked up from germline, CDR1 is SGHKS and CDR2 is YYEKEE (reference sequence). The CDR3 is 15 amino acids. J gave up 5 bases and V 4 bases, and 10 bases lay outside the gene matches. CDR3 nucleotides: TGTGCCAGCAGCCGTCCCGGGACAGGGCTCGACGAGCAGTACTTC. It specifies CASSRPGTGLDEQYF.

The count of this clone is one. This sequence joins TRBV10-1 and TRBJ2-1; D tentatively fits TRBD1 or TRBD2 (6 bases each). Germline V gene data show CDR1 as WNHNN and CDR2 as SYGVQD (reference sequence). Trimming took 4 bases from V and 5 from J, leaving 15 bases between them. The CDR3 extends over 15 amino acids. In nucleotides, the CDR3 is TGCGCCAGCAGTGGGTTGGGGGGCGCCCACAATGAGCAGTTCTTC. Protein: CASSGLGGAHNEQFF.

The chain recombines TRBV5-5 with TRBJ1-6; 8 positions match TRBD1. The V and J ends lost 7 bases and 7 bases, in that order; junction bases with no gene match: 10. The CDR3 runs to 15 residues. Germline lookup yields CDR1 SGHKS and CDR2 YYEKEE (reference sequence). The CDR3 coding sequence is TGTGCCAGCGGACCCACTGGACAGGGAAATTCACCCCTCCACTTT. Translated: CASGPTGQGNSPLHF. The full variable domain, completed using reference TRBV5-5 and TRBJ1-6, is DAGVTQSPTHLIKTRGQQVTLRCSPISGHKSVSWYQQVLGQGPQFIFQYYEKEERGRGNFPDRFSARQFPNYSSELNVNALLLGDSALYLCASGPTGQGNSPLHFGNGTRLTVT.

The V and J genes are TRBV2 and TRBJ2-1; the D gene is possibly TRBD2 (6 bases). Germline V gives CDR1 SNHLY, CDR2 FYNNEI. The CDR3 spans 14 residues. The V end lost 5 bases, the J end lost 7 bases, and 15 bases lay between the germline ends. Here the CDR3 reads CASSSSLARNEQFF. As DNA, the CDR3 is TGTGCCAGCAGTTCGAGCCTAGCGAGGAATGAGCAGTTCTTC.

The genes are TRBV11-3 and TRBJ2-1; TRBD1 matches at 10 bases. Looked up from germline, CDR1 is SGHNT and CDR2 is YENEEA. The J segment lost 5 bases and the V segment lost 5 bases, leaving 6 bases of the junction unmatched. The CDR3 is made up of 15 amino acids. The CDR3 here is CASSPGQGYDNEQFF. The CDR3 DNA sequence: TGTGCCAGCAGCCCGGGACAGGGGTATGACAATGAGCAGTTCTTC.

V gene TRBV6-5 combines with J gene TRBJ1-5; tentative D call: TRBD1 (6 bases). The V and J ends lost 10 bases and 3 bases respectively, with 19 bases between them. Germline values: CDR1 MNHEY, CDR2 SVGAGI. The CDR3 extends over 15 amino acids. Written as DNA, the CDR3 is TGTGCCACCCCCTACGCCGGACAGTCCAATCAGCCCCAGCATTTT. Its protein product is CATPYAGQSNQPQHF.

This clone showed up just a few times. The chain has TRBV28 and TRBJ1-1, with a possible D match to TRBD1 (5 bases). The germline gives CDR1 MDHEN, CDR2 SYDVKM. Trimming left V 3 bases short and J 8 bases short, with 7 bases between. The CDR3 consists of 11 residues. The DNA of the CDR3 is TGTGCCAGCAGTTTTCGGACAGAAGCTTTCTTT. Its translation is CASSFRTEAFF.

J is TRBJ1-1 and V is TRBV11-2; D ambiguous. There are 13 residues in the CDR3. V was clipped by 5 bases and J by 7 bases, with 14 bases between them. Germline V gene lookup returns CDR1 SGHAT and CDR2 FQNNGV. The CDR3 is CASSLGAALEAFF. The CDR3 DNA is TGTGCCAGCAGCCTCGGCGCCGCCCTTGAAGCTTTCTTT.

The chain recombines TRBV19 with TRBJ2-7; 9 bases line up with TRBD1. Looked up from germline, CDR1 is LNHDA and CDR2 is SQIVND (reference sequence). J was trimmed by 1 base and V by 5 bases; bases with no gene match: 9. The CDR3 spans 16 residues. The CDR3 DNA sequence: TGTGCCAGTAGTGGGACGTGGACAGGGGTGTCCTACGAGCAGTACTTC. Translating it yields CASSGTWTGVSYEQYF.

J is TRBJ2-7 and V is TRBV15; D might be TRBD2 (6 bases). Trimming removed 8 bases from V and 7 bases from J, with 24 bases in between. The CDR3 is 15 residues long. In germline, CDR1 is LNHNV, CDR2 YYDKDF (reference sequence). CDR3 region: CATSPAGEPSGEQYF. Here the CDR3 DNA reads TGTGCCACCTCCCCGGCAGGAGAACCGAGCGGGGAGCAGTACTTC.

This chain uses TRBV19 with TRBJ1-6, with D hard to call. Deletions cut 1 base from V and 6 bases from J, with 7 bases between. Germline CDR1 is LNHDA and CDR2 is SQIVND (reference sequence). CDR3 length equals 14 residues. CDR3 amino acids: CASSIGPGNSPLHF. The DNA for the CDR3 is TGTGCCAGTAGTATAGGTCCAGGTAATTCACCCCTCCACTTT.

The chain recombines TRBV10-3 with TRBJ1-3; a weak D match, TRBD1 (5 bases). Germline V gives CDR1 ENHRY, CDR2 SYGVKD. The CDR3 spans 12 residues. The ends were cut back, 10 bases at V and 8 bases at J, with 15 bases in the middle. CDR3 coding DNA: TGTGCCAGCCGGAACCCGGGGGACACCATATATTTT. Protein: CASRNPGDTIYF.